This T cell receptor (beta chain) came from a study of CD8 T cells in ankylosing spondylitis. Findings and limits, study-wide: Prior literature has documented some motif variants in synovial fluid and blood from reactive arthritis.

Via MiXCR, TCRdb re-called the 5' RACE reads, giving one row per CDR3 protein. The sample includes 150,000 to 200,000 distinct CDR3 sequences, more than 9% of them seen just once. This clonotype showed up many times. Its antigen is not identified. Trimming took off 7 bases at V and 7 bases at J, with 20 bases between the two ends. This CDR3 spans 15 amino acids. Germline V CDR1 and CDR2: SGHRS, YFSETQ. The V gene is TRBV5-1, the J gene TRBJ1-4; D is perhaps TRBD1 (5 bases). Source material: blood, either unsorted or a sorted T cell fraction (not recorded which). This receptor was identified in a male donor with ankylosing spondylitis or in good health (not recorded which). The CDR3 coding sequence is TGCGCCAGCGGATGGTGGGGCGAAAAGAGTGAAAAACTGTTTTTT. Its translation is CASGWWGEKSEKLFF.